The rows below give T cell receptor beta chains drawn from one sample of a study of T cell responses to AZD1222 COVID-19 vaccine. Produced via immunoSEQ multiplex PCR; TCRdb's table is partial and in-frame only. The sample yields some 96,000 clones, approximately 84% seen once. This material consisted of peripheral blood, taken 28 days after the second AZD1222 dose. The receptors shown here come from an adult who received the AZD1222 COVID-19 vaccine. Both conserved end residues are part of each CDR3. The D gene is left open where the match is weak. Part of the rows lack a size; the others show once, few, many or a class for expanded clones.

size: NA
D: NA
V: TRBV4-1
J: TRBJ2-5
CDR3: CASSQELTGETQYF
DNA: TGCGCCAGCAGCCAAGAATTAACGGGGGAGACCCAGTACTTC

size: NA
D: NA
V: TRBV6-1
J: TRBJ1-3
CDR3: CASSDLGTTPSPDTIYF
DNA: TGTGCCAGCAGTGATCTTGGGACAACCCCATCTCCGGACACCATATATTTT

size: NA
D: NA
V: TRBV3-1/TRBV3-2
J: TRBJ1-1
CDR3: CASSQGLYTEAFF
DNA: TGTGCCAGCAGCCAGGGGTTGTACACTGAAGCTTTCTTT

size: NA
D: TRBD1
V: TRBV10-3
J: TRBJ2-7
CDR3: CAIRAGTGGNYEQYF
DNA: TGTGCCATCAGAGCCGGGACAGGGGGTAACTACGAGCAGTACTTC

size: NA
D: TRBD2
V: TRBV5-8
J: TRBJ2-1
CDR3: CASSLARLAGEGPGSEQFF
DNA: TGTGCCAGCAGCTTGGCCAGGCTAGCGGGGGAAGGCCCCGGATCTGAGCAGTTCTTC

size: NA
D: NA
V: TRBV7-9
J: TRBJ1-1
CDR3: CASSLEYGVNTEAFF
DNA: TGTGCCAGCAGCTTAGAGTACGGGGTGAACACTGAAGCTTTCTTT

size: NA
D: NA
V: TRBV7-9
J: TRBJ2-1
CDR3: CASSLPSGYNEQFF
DNA: TGTGCCAGCAGCCTTCCCAGCGGATACAATGAGCAGTTCTTC

size: once
D: NA
V: TRBV3-1/TRBV3-2
J: TRBJ2-5
CDR3: CASSQDLISQGRETQYF
DNA: TGTGCCAGCAGCCAAGATTTGATCAGCCAAGGGCGAGAGACCCAGTACTTC

size: NA
D: NA
V: TRBV6-5
J: TRBJ1-6
CDR3: CASRDRNYNSPLHF
DNA: TGTGCCAGCAGAGACAGGAACTATAATTCACCCCTCCACTTT

size: NA
D: NA
V: TRBV5-1
J: TRBJ2-7
CDR3: CASSSSPAPREEQYF
DNA: TGCGCCAGCAGCTCATCCCCGGCCCCCCGGGAGGAGCAGTACTTC

size: NA
D: NA
V: TRBV5-1
J: TRBJ1-1
CDR3: CASSLGRGTTEAFF
DNA: TGCGCCAGCAGCTTGGGTAGAGGGACCACTGAAGCTTTCTTT

size: NA
D: NA
V: TRBV11-2
J: TRBJ2-7
CDR3: CASSFSRAGYEQYF
DNA: TGTGCCAGCAGCTTTAGCAGGGCCGGTTACGAGCAGTACTTC

size: NA
D: NA
V: TRBV19
J: TRBJ2-7
CDR3: CASRTSGEPGSYEQYF
DNA: TGTGCCAGTAGAACGAGTGGGGAGCCGGGCTCCTACGAGCAGTACTTC

size: once
D: NA
V: TRBV5-4
J: TRBJ2-1
CDR3: CASSLGGKAYNEQFF
DNA: TGTGCCAGCAGCTTGGGCGGGAAGGCCTACAATGAGCAGTTCTTC

size: NA
D: TRBD2
V: TRBV30
J: TRBJ2-5
CDR3: CAWSVLGGETQYF
DNA: TGTGCCTGGAGTGTATTGGGGGGGGAGACCCAGTACTTC

size: NA
D: NA
V: TRBV27
J: TRBJ1-1
CDR3: CASRFTGGGTEAFF
DNA: TGTGCCAGCAGATTTACCGGGGGAGGAACTGAAGCTTTCTTT

size: NA
D: TRBD1
V: TRBV5-1
J: TRBJ1-2
CDR3: CASSLAQTGSDGYTF
DNA: TGCGCCAGCAGCTTGGCTCAGACAGGGTCGGATGGCTACACCTTC

size: NA
D: TRBD2
V: TRBV18
J: TRBJ2-2
CDR3: CASSPGTSPNTGELFF
DNA: TGTGCCAGCTCACCCGGGACTAGCCCGAACACCGGGGAGCTGTTTTTT

size: NA
D: NA
V: TRBV5-1
J: TRBJ2-7
CDR3: CASSQDSTSYEQYF
DNA: TGCGCCAGCAGCCAAGACTCTACCTCCTACGAGCAGTACTTC

size: NA
D: TRBD1
V: TRBV19
J: TRBJ1-1
CDR3: CASSTGTAMNTEAFF
DNA: TGTGCCAGTAGTACTGGGACAGCTATGAACACTGAAGCTTTCTTT

size: NA
D: NA
V: TRBV18
J: TRBJ1-6
CDR3: CASSPLGNGPSSYNSPLHF
DNA: TGTGCCAGCTCACCCCTCGGAAACGGACCGAGCTCCTATAATTCACCCCTCCACTTT

size: NA
D: TRBD2
V: TRBV5-1
J: TRBJ2-5
CDR3: CASSLGTGGVWETQYF
DNA: TGCGCCAGCAGCTTGGGAACGGGAGGGGTATGGGAGACCCAGTACTTC

size: NA
D: NA
V: TRBV3-1/TRBV3-2
J: TRBJ2-1
CDR3: CASSRGTWDEQFF
DNA: TGTGCCAGCAGCCGCGGGACATGGGATGAGCAGTTCTTC

size: once
D: NA
V: TRBV6-6
J: TRBJ2-5
CDR3: CASSYRETQYF
DNA: TGTGCCAGCAGTTATCGGGAGACCCAGTACTTC

size: NA
D: NA
V: TRBV5-8
J: TRBJ1-4
CDR3: CASAARERSFF
DNA: TGTGCCAGCGCCGCGAGGGAACGGAGTTTTTTT

size: NA
D: NA
V: TRBV21-1
J: TRBJ1-2
CDR3: CASSNSEDGGAPSYGYTF
DNA: TGTGCCAGCAGCAACTCTGAGGATGGGGGCGCCCCCTCCTATGGCTACACCTTC

size: NA
D: NA
V: TRBV27
J: TRBJ1-5
CDR3: CASSLFGNQPQHF
DNA: TGTGCCAGCAGTTTATTTGGAAATCAGCCCCAGCATTTT

size: NA
D: NA
V: TRBV18
J: TRBJ2-7
CDR3: CASSVMWVYEQYF
DNA: TGTGCCAGCTCGGTAATGTGGGTCTACGAGCAGTACTTC

size: NA
D: NA
V: TRBV14
J: TRBJ2-1
CDR3: CASSPQGNEQFF
DNA: TGTGCCAGCAGCCCCCAGGGGAATGAGCAGTTCTTC

size: NA
D: TRBD2
V: TRBV2
J: TRBJ2-3
CDR3: CASSEAGTSVSTDTQYF
DNA: TGTGCCAGCAGTGAAGCTGGGACTAGCGTCAGCACAGATACGCAGTATTTT

size: NA
D: TRBD1
V: TRBV7-9
J: TRBJ1-1
CDR3: CASSLDGTVNTEAFF
DNA: TGTGCCAGCAGCCTAGATGGGACAGTGAACACTGAAGCTTTCTTT

size: NA
D: TRBD1
V: TRBV24-1
J: TRBJ1-5
CDR3: CATRGQPNQPQHF
DNA: TGTGCCACCAGGGGACAGCCCAATCAGCCCCAGCATTTT

size: NA
D: TRBD1
V: TRBV4-1
J: TRBJ1-4
CDR3: CASSLTPGQGGEKLFF
DNA: TGCGCCAGCAGCCTCACCCCCGGACAGGGCGGTGAAAAACTGTTTTTT

size: NA
D: NA
V: TRBV9
J: TRBJ1-2
CDR3: CASSPQGNYGYTF
DNA: TGTGCCAGCAGCCCTCAGGGGAACTATGGCTACACCTTC

size: NA
D: NA
V: TRBV7-9
J: TRBJ1-5
CDR3: CASSLGVTGAQPQHF
DNA: TGTGCCAGCAGCTTAGGGGTGACGGGGGCTCAGCCCCAGCATTTT

size: NA
D: NA
V: TRBV11-2
J: TRBJ2-7
CDR3: CASSLAVGYEQYF
DNA: TGTGCCAGCAGCTTAGCTGTCGGGTACGAGCAGTACTTC